This passage covers 9 T cell receptor beta chains from one sample sequenced in a study of CD8+ T cells in alopecia areata. Once RNA had been extracted, it was reverse transcribed into cDNA to act as the sequencing template. Libraries were prepared by immunoSEQ multiplex PCR; TCRdb keeps only in-frame clonotypes and omits some of them. The data hold 85,000 to 95,000 clones, with around 70% observed a single time. Regarding treatment: oral pan-JAK inhibitor, 5-10 mg twice daily. The specimen was CD8+ T cells sorted from blood, collected between weeks 43 and 45, from a patient treated with tofacitinib. The source is a human donor with alopecia areata.

The chain is built from TRBV2 and TRBJ2-7, with D possibly TRBD2 on 5 matching bases. This CDR3 is built from 13 residues. Trimming took 6 bases from V and 3 from J, leaving 12 bases between them. In germline, CDR1 is SNHLY, CDR2 FYNNEI. CDR3 in DNA: TGTGCCAGCAGACCACCCGGGGTCTACGAGCAGTACTTC. Translating gives CASRPPGVYEQYF.

This chain links TRBV7-9 with TRBJ2-1, with D tentatively TRBD1 (8 bases). Germline V gene lookup returns CDR1 SEHNR and CDR2 FQNEAQ (reference sequence). This CDR3 has 15 amino acids. The germline V and J ends were trimmed by 5 bases and 6 bases, with 17 bases remaining between them. CDR3 amino acids: CASSGQTGGVNEQFF. For the CDR3, the DNA is TGTGCCAGCAGCGGACAAACAGGGGGGGTCAATGAGCAGTTCTTC.

The J gene is TRBJ2-4, the V gene TRBV19, with 9 bases matching TRBD1. Germline trimming cut 2 bases from V and 8 bases from J; bases unmatched to any gene: 10. The CDR3 is made up of 16 amino acids. Per germline, CDR1 LNHDA and CDR2 SQIVND (reference sequence). The CDR3 DNA is TGTGCCAGTAGTATAATCACAGGGGGCGGGAAATACATTCAGTACTTC. Protein: CASSIITGGGKYIQYF.

The rearrangement links TRBV29-1 to TRBJ2-1; TRBD2 matches at 12 bases. J gave up 0 bases and V 3 bases, and 15 bases lay outside the gene matches. This CDR3 is 20 amino acids long. CDR1 is SQVTM, CDR2 ANQGSEA, per germline. CDR3 sequence (DNA): TGCAGCGTTGAGGACCTGGTGACTAGCGGGGGTGAGAGCTCCTACAATGAGCAGTTCTTC. Translating gives CSVEDLVTSGGESSYNEQFF.

This clone showed up just a few times. The gene calls are TRBV7-2 and TRBJ2-1; no firm D call. The CDR3 runs to 15 residues. The germline V and J ends were trimmed by 1 base and 7 bases, with 14 bases remaining between them. The germline V gene has CDR1 SGHTA and CDR2 FQGNSA. The CDR3 DNA is TGTGCCAGCAGCTTAGGAGGCCGGACCCGGAATGAGCAGTTCTTC. This sequence encodes CASSLGGRTRNEQFF.

As for this clone: This specimen includes other DNA sequences encoding the same CDR3. The V and J genes are TRBV29-1 and TRBJ1-3; D is unresolved. CDR3 size: 11 residues. Trimming removed 4 bases at V and 4 bases at J, with 5 bases between. Germline lookup yields CDR1 SQVTM and CDR2 ANQGSEA. The CDR3 coding sequence is TGCAGCGTTGGTTCCGGAAACACCATATATTTT. This codes for CSVGSGNTIYF. The full variable domain, in which reference TRBV29-1 and TRBJ1-3 provide the parts outside the CDR3, is SAVISQKPSRDICQRGTSLTIQCQVDSQVTMMFWYRQQPGQSLTLIATANQGSEATYESGFVIDKFPISRPNLTFSTLTVSNMSPEDSSIYLCSVGSGNTIYFGEGSWLTVV.

The J gene is TRBJ2-7, the V gene TRBV4-3, with D perhaps given as TRBD1 or TRBD2 (5 bases each). In germline, CDR1 is LGHNA, CDR2 YSLEER. The CDR3 covers 15 residues. V was trimmed by 0 bases and J by 3 bases, leaving 12 bases between them. CDR3 nucleotides: TGCGCCAGCAGCCAAGATACGGGACCGGGCTACGAGCAGTACTTC. Encoded protein: CASSQDTGPGYEQYF.

The CDR3, as DNA: TGTGCCATCAGTGAGCCCGGAGGCTCCTACGAGCAGTACTTC. Translated, it gives CAISEPGGSYEQYF. The chain has TRBV10-3 and TRBJ2-7; D might be TRBD2 (5 bases). Germline values: CDR1 ENHRY, CDR2 SYGVKD. Trimming pared 2 bases from V and 0 bases from J, leaving 8 bases between. The CDR3 is 14 amino acids.

The table lists this clone with a count of one. The rearrangement uses TRBV19 and TRBJ2-2; possible D gene TRBD1, 6 bases. The germline V gene encodes CDR1 LNHDA and CDR2 SQIVND (reference sequence). V was clipped by 5 bases and J by 0 bases, with 13 bases between them. This CDR3 region has 16 residues. This CDR3 reads CASSLGGMANTGELFF. The CDR3, as DNA: TGTGCCAGTAGTTTAGGGGGAATGGCGAACACCGGGGAGCTGTTTTTT.